The sequence of this T cell receptor (beta chain) was determined in a study of T cell changes during pregnancy in multiple sclerosis. Generated by immunoSEQ multiplex PCR, the TCRdb table keeps only in-frame clones and is missing some. This sample has under 40,000 clones; about nine tenths occur once, and the top ten carry 26%. This TCR was recovered from a female donor with multiple sclerosis, enrolled in a pregnancy study. The sample was CD8+ T cells from peripheral blood mononuclear cells, taken before pregnancy.

Here the CDR3 reads CASSLGRGQDTEAFF. The CDR3 DNA is TGTGCCAGCAGCTTGGGCAGGGGGCAGGACACTGAAGCTTTCTTT. The rearrangement links TRBV7-9 to TRBJ1-1, with 8 positions matching TRBD1. After removal of 3 bases from V and 3 bases from J, the junction contained 6 bases not matched to a gene. The length of the CDR3 is 15 residues. In germline, CDR1 is SEHNR, CDR2 FQNEAQ (reference sequence).